Below are 8 T cell receptor beta chains sequenced from a single sample in a study of blood T cell repertoires in COVID-19. Sequencing used immunoSEQ multiplex PCR; TCRdb keeps in-frame clones, though not all of them. The sample carries 150,000 or so clones, 65% to 85% recorded once. The specimen was PBMCs or T cells enriched from blood (not recorded which). Receptor source: a man between 65 and 79 years old who had been exposed to COVID-19.

This chain uses TRBV9 with TRBJ1-4; D not certain. V was cut by 3 bases and J by 0 bases, with 6 bases left in between. The CDR3 spans 14 residues. The germline V gene encodes CDR1 SGDLS and CDR2 YYNGEE. This CDR3 is CASSADTTNEKLFF. CDR3 coding DNA: TGTGCCAGCAGCGCCGACACAACTAATGAAAAACTGTTTTTT.

This rearrangement joins TRBV5-1 to TRBJ1-1; weak D call: TRBD1 (6 bases). V lost 0 bases, J lost 4 bases, and 7 bases lay in between. This CDR3 has 13 amino acids. From germline, CDR1 is SGHRS and CDR2 YFSETQ. DNA for the CDR3: TGCGCCAGCAGCTTGGCGGACAGCACTGAAGCTTTCTTT. Amino acids: CASSLADSTEAFF.

The J gene is TRBJ2-7, the V gene TRBV5-5; TRBD2 aligns across 10 bases. The CDR3 is 15 residues long. The V and J ends lost 3 bases and 5 bases, in that order; junction bases with no gene match: 8. CDR1 SGHKS and CDR2 YYEKEE come from the germline V gene (reference sequence). The chain's CDR3 is CASSWASGRLDEQYF. The CDR3 DNA reads as TGTGCCAGCAGCTGGGCTAGCGGGAGATTAGACGAGCAGTACTTC.

The chain employs TRBV6-2 or TRBV6-3 and TRBJ1-6, with D unresolved. The CDR3 loop spans 17 amino acids. The germline V and J ends were trimmed by 4 bases and 0 bases, with 13 bases remaining between them. In germline, CDR1 is MNHEY, CDR2 SVGEGT. The CDR3 spells CASSSPPSSSYNSPLHF. CDR3 DNA: TGTGCCAGCAGTTCTCCACCTTCGAGCTCCTATAATTCACCCCTCCACTTT.

The J gene is TRBJ1-2, the V gene TRBV19; 12 nucleotides line up with TRBD1. The J segment lost 2 bases and the V segment lost 7 bases, leaving 14 bases of the junction unmatched. The CDR3 contains 18 residues. Germline-derived CDR1 and CDR2 are LNHDA and SQIVND (reference sequence). The CDR3 is CASIRTRDRGRSNYGYTF. The CDR3 DNA reads as TGTGCCAGTATCCGGACCCGGGACAGGGGGCGGTCGAACTATGGCTACACCTTC. Full variable domain (missing parts from reference TRBV19 and TRBJ1-2): DGGITQSPKYLFRKEGQNVTLSCEQNLNHDAMYWYRQDPGQGLRLIYYSQIVNDFQKGDIAEGYSVSREKKESFPLTVTSAQKNPTAFYLCASIRTRDRGRSNYGYTFGSGTRLTVV.

For this clone: An end of the junction does not agree with germline; a read error may underlie this. The rearrangement links TRBV11-2 to TRBJ2-1; the D gene is possibly TRBD1 (6 bases). Germline CDR1 SGHAT, CDR2 FQNNGV. This CDR3 region has 11 residues. CDR3 DNA: TGTGCCAGCCTCGAGGGCAGGGGTGCCCTCTTC. This translates into CASLEGRGALF. Full variable domain (outside the CDR3, taken from reference TRBV11-2 and TRBJ2-1): EAGVAQSPRYKIIEKRQSVAFWCNPISGHATLYWYQQILGQGPKLLIQFQNNGVVDDSQLPKDRFSAERLKGVDSTLKIQPAKLEDSAVYLCASLEGRGALFGPGTRLTVL.

The chain uses TRBV3-1 (or the pseudogene TRBV3-2) and TRBJ2-3, with D possibly TRBD2 on 6 matching bases. The CDR3 is made up of 16 amino acids. V was pared by 0 bases and J by 0 bases, with 10 bases between. Germline-derived CDR1 and CDR2 are LGHDT and YNNKEL (reference sequence). CDR3 nucleotides: TGTGCCAGCAGCCAAGATATCGGGGGAAGCACAGATACGCAGTATTTT. Protein product: CASSQDIGGSTDTQYF.

The chain carries TRBV6-5 and TRBJ2-1, with 9 bases aligning to TRBD2. The germline V gene encodes CDR1 MNHEY and CDR2 SVGAGI. The V and J ends lost 0 bases and 4 bases, in that order; junction bases with no gene match: 4. The CDR3 covers 16 residues. The CDR3 coding sequence is TGTGCCAGCAGTTACTCTAGCGGGGGAGAATACAATGAGCAGTTCTTC. It codes for CASSYSSGGEYNEQFF.